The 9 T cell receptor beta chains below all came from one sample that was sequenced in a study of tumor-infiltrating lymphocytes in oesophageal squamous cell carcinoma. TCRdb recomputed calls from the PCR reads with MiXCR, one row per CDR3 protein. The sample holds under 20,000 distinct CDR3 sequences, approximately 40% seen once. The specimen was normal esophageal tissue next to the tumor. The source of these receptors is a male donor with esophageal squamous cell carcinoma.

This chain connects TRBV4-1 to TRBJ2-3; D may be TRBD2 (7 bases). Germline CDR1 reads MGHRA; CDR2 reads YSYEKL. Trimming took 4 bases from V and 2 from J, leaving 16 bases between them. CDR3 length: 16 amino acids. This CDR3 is CASSPRGALFTDTQYF. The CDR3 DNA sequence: TGCGCCAGCAGCCCCCGGGGGGCCCTTTTCACAGATACGCAGTATTTT.

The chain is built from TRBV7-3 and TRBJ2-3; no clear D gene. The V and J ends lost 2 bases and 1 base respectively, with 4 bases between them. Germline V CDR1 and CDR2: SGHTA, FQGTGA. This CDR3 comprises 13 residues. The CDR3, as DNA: TGTGCCAGCAGCTTATCACGCACAGATACGCAGTATTTT. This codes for CASSLSRTDTQYF.

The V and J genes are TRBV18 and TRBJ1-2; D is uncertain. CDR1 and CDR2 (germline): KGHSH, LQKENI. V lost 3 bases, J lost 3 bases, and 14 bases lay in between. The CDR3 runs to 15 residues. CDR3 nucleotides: TGTGCCAGCTCACCTAACGGGAACGCGTACTATGGCTACACCTTC. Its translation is CASSPNGNAYYGYTF.

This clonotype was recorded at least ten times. In DNA, the CDR3 is TGTGCCAGCAGTGAAGCAGGGACAGGGGTAAGAGAGACCCAGTACTTC. It specifies CASSEAGTGVRETQYF. The chain combines TRBV25-1 with TRBJ2-5; 10 nucleotides agree with TRBD1. V shed 2 bases and J 4 bases; nucleotides not matched to a gene: 7. The CDR3 runs to 16 residues. Germline V gene lookup returns CDR1 MGHDK and CDR2 SYGVNS.

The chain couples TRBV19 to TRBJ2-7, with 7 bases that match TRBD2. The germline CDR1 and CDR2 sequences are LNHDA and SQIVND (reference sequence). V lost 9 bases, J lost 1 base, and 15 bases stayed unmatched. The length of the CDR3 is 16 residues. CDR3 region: CASQRSGGILSYEQYF. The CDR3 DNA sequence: TGTGCCAGCCAACGATCCGGGGGGATATTATCCTACGAGCAGTACTTC.

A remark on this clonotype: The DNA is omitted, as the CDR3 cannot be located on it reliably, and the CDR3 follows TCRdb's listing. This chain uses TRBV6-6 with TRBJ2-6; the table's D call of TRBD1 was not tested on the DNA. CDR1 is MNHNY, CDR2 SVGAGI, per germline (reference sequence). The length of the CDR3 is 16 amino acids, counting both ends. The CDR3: CASTRRGGELWLHLRF.

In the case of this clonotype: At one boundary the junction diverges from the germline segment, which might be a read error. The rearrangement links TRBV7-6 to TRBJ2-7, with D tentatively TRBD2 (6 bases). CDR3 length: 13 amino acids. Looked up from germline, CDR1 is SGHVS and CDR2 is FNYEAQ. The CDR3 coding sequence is TGTGCCAGCAGCCGGAGCGGGTCAAACGAGCATTACTTC. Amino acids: CASSRSGSNEHYF.

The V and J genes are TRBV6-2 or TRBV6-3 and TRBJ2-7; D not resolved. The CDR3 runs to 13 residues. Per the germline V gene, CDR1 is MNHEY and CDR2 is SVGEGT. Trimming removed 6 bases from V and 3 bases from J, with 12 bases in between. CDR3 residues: CASSPNSRYEQYF. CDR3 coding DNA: TGTGCCAGCAGCCCTAATTCTCGCTACGAGCAGTACTTC.

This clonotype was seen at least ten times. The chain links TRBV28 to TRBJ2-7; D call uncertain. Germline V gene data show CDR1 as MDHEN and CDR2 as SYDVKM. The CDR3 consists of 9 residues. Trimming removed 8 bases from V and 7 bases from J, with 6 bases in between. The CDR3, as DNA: TGTGCCAGCGGGCATGAGCAGTACTTC. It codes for CASGHEQYF.